One and the same sample provided the 16 T cell receptor beta chains below, sequenced in a study of post-analysis software for immune sequencing data. General study results and limits: Four to six TRBV segments, including TRBV5-6, TRBV5-1 and TRBV20-1, were more frequent in patients than controls.

Antigens of these TCRs are unknown. Unique-molecular-identifier-tagged TCR beta cDNA libraries were used. TCRdb re-derived calls from the PCR reads in MiXCR, one entry per CDR3 protein. This table holds about 680,000 distinct CDR3 sequences, 55% to 60% found once. Sequenced sample: blood. The receptor set was obtained from a girl under 10 years old with multiple sclerosis.

This CDR3 reads CSVEEGENNEQFF. The CDR3 bases are TGCAGCGTGGAGGAGGGTGAAAACAATGAGCAGTTCTTC. The chain employs TRBV29-1 and TRBJ2-1; perhaps TRBD2 as D (6 bases). The V gene's germline CDR1 is SQVTM and CDR2 ANQGSEA. Trimming cost V 6 bases and J 5 bases, with 14 bases left between them. The CDR3 spans 13 residues.

The V and J genes are TRBV28 and TRBJ1-5, with TRBD1 matching 8 bases. The CDR3 extends over 15 amino acids. Germline CDR1 is MDHEN and CDR2 is SYDVKM. V lost 3 bases and J lost 7; bases outside the gene matches: 8. The CDR3 loop reads CASSFARGLGQPQHF. CDR3 bases: TGTGCCAGCAGTTTCGCCAGGGGGCTTGGGCAGCCCCAGCATTTT.

The chain links TRBV7-9 to TRBJ1-4; the match to TRBD1 covers 9 bases. The length of the CDR3 is 15 residues. Trimming cost V 1 base and J 8 bases; bases outside gene matches: 5. Germline CDR1 is SEHNR and CDR2 is FQNEAQ (reference sequence). The CDR3 DNA is TGTGCCAGCAGCTTAGGGGGACAGGGCCGGGAAAAACTGTTTTTT. Translation gives CASSLGGQGREKLFF.

The chain combines TRBV7-9 with TRBJ2-5; 7 positions agree with TRBD2. The trim removed 1 base at V and 3 bases at J, leaving 11 bases unmatched. The CDR3 length is 17 residues. CDR1 and CDR2 (germline): SEHNR, FQNEAQ (reference sequence). CDR3 loop: CASSLEVVLAAKETQYF. The CDR3 DNA sequence: TGTGCCAGCAGCTTAGAAGTCGTCCTAGCGGCAAAAGAGACCCAGTACTTC.

This clonotype was seen only a few times. J is TRBJ2-7 and V is TRBV7-2, with 15 bases fitting TRBD2. Trimming took 4 bases from V and 0 from J; bases not matched to a gene: 7. The V gene's germline CDR1 is SGHTA and CDR2 FQGNSA. The CDR3 is 18 amino acids. The CDR3 nucleotides are TGTGCCAGCAGCTCCAGGGGACTAGCGGGAGGACGCTCCTACGAGCAGTACTTC. It specifies CASSSRGLAGGRSYEQYF.

This clonotype has more than one count but fewer than ten. This chain links TRBV6-2 or TRBV6-3 with TRBJ2-1, with 8 bases lining up with TRBD2. The junction had 12 bases not matched to a gene; V was cut back by 7 bases and J by 4 bases. Germline lookup yields CDR1 MNHEY and CDR2 SVGEGT. The CDR3 sequence is 16 residues long. The CDR3 DNA follows: TGTGCCAGCACCAAGGGGAGGACTAGCTCTTACAATGAGCAGTTCTTC. Translating it yields CASTKGRTSSYNEQFF.

The rearrangement uses TRBV12-3 or TRBV12-4 and TRBJ2-3; D gene ambiguous. Trimming removed 7 bases at V and 5 bases at J, with 13 bases between. This CDR3 comprises 13 residues. DNA of the CDR3: TGTGCCAGCAACCTACCTACGAGAGATACGCAGTATTTT. Its protein is CASNLPTRDTQYF.

There are a few counts of this clonotype. The CDR3 loop reads CSVVLGYYGYTF. The CDR3 region has the DNA TGCAGCGTTGTTCTCGGGTACTATGGCTACACCTTC. The chain carries TRBV29-1 and TRBJ1-2, with D unclear. This CDR3 is 12 amino acids long. Trimming took off 4 bases at V and 3 bases at J, with 9 bases between the two ends. The V gene's germline CDR1 is SQVTM and CDR2 ANQGSEA.

This clonotype was seen a few times. This chain joins TRBV7-9 and TRBJ2-1; unclear D gene. The CDR3 covers 11 residues. Germline CDR1 reads SEHNR; CDR2 reads FQNEAQ (reference sequence). Trimming stripped 10 bases from V and 5 bases from J, with 9 bases between. CDR3 region: CATHINNEQFF. The CDR3 bases are TGTGCCACCCACATCAACAATGAGCAGTTCTTC. The variable domain in full, with the rest retrieved from reference TRBV7-9 and TRBJ2-1, is DTGVSQNPRHKITKRGQNVTFRCDPISEHNRLYWYRQTLGQGPEFLTYFQNEAQLEKSRLLSDRFSAERPKGSFSTLEIQRTEQGDSAMYLCATHINNEQFFGPGTRLTVL.

This sequence joins TRBV3-1 and TRBJ1-2; no definite D call. From germline, CDR1 is LGHDT and CDR2 YNNKEL (reference sequence). The CDR3 length is 12 residues. V lost 1 base and J 7 bases, leaving 7 bases between the germline ends. CDR3: CASSQVPGGYTF. The DNA for the CDR3 is TGTGCCAGCAGCCAAGTGCCGGGTGGCTACACCTTC.

V usage is TRBV20-1 and J usage is TRBJ2-1, with 9 bases that match TRBD2. V lost 6 bases, J lost 12 bases, and 6 bases stayed unmatched. Germline loops: CDR1 DFQATT, CDR2 SNEGSKA (reference sequence). This CDR3 is 11 amino acids long. The DNA for the CDR3 is TGCAGTGCGGGCGAGCGGGAGGCGCAGTTCTTC. This codes for CSAGEREAQFF.

This rearrangement joins TRBV20-1 to TRBJ2-3, with TRBD2 matching over 11 bases. V lost 5 bases and J lost 3; bases outside the gene matches: 7. This CDR3 is built from 15 residues. Germline V gene data show CDR1 as DFQATT and CDR2 as SNEGSKA (reference sequence). The CDR3 spells CSAGRLAGLTDTQYF. The CDR3 DNA reads TGCAGTGCTGGTAGACTAGCGGGGTTGACAGATACGCAGTATTTT.

This chain links TRBV5-1 with TRBJ2-3; D remains unclear. V shed 3 bases and J shed 0 bases, with 11 bases lying between them. Germline assignment: CDR1 SGHRS and CDR2 YFSETQ. The CDR3 has 15 residues. The CDR3 bases are TGCGCCAGCAGCTCTATTACACCTAGCACAGATACGCAGTATTTT. This translates into CASSSITPSTDTQYF.

V gene TRBV5-1 combines with J gene TRBJ2-1; D perhaps matches TRBD2 (6 bases). CDR3 size: 13 residues. In germline, CDR1 is SGHRS, CDR2 YFSETQ. With 5 bases removed from V and 8 bases from J, the gap between germline ends came to 14 bases. The DNA for the CDR3 is TGCGCCAGCAGAGTAGTGGGGGGAGATGAGCAGTTCTTC. Encoded protein: CASRVVGGDEQFF.

This clonotype was counted a few times. The gene calls are TRBV4-1 and TRBJ2-7; the match to TRBD2 covers 11 bases. CDR1 is MGHRA, CDR2 YSYEKL, per germline. With V trimmed by 0 bases and J by 5 bases, 6 bases remained unmatched. The CDR3 contains 16 residues. The CDR3, as DNA: TGCGCCAGCAGCCAAGAGGGTCTAGCGGGAGGAGACGAGCAGTACTTC. It codes for CASSQEGLAGGDEQYF.

This clonotype has a handful of counts. This sequence joins TRBV28 and TRBJ2-1, with 9 bases that match TRBD2. Germline loops: CDR1 MDHEN, CDR2 SYDVKM. The CDR3 sequence is 13 residues long. Trimming removed 6 bases from V and 5 bases from J; junction bases left unmatched: 2. The chain's CDR3 is CASRTSGNNEQFF. CDR3 coding DNA: TGTGCCAGCAGGACTAGCGGTAACAATGAGCAGTTCTTC.